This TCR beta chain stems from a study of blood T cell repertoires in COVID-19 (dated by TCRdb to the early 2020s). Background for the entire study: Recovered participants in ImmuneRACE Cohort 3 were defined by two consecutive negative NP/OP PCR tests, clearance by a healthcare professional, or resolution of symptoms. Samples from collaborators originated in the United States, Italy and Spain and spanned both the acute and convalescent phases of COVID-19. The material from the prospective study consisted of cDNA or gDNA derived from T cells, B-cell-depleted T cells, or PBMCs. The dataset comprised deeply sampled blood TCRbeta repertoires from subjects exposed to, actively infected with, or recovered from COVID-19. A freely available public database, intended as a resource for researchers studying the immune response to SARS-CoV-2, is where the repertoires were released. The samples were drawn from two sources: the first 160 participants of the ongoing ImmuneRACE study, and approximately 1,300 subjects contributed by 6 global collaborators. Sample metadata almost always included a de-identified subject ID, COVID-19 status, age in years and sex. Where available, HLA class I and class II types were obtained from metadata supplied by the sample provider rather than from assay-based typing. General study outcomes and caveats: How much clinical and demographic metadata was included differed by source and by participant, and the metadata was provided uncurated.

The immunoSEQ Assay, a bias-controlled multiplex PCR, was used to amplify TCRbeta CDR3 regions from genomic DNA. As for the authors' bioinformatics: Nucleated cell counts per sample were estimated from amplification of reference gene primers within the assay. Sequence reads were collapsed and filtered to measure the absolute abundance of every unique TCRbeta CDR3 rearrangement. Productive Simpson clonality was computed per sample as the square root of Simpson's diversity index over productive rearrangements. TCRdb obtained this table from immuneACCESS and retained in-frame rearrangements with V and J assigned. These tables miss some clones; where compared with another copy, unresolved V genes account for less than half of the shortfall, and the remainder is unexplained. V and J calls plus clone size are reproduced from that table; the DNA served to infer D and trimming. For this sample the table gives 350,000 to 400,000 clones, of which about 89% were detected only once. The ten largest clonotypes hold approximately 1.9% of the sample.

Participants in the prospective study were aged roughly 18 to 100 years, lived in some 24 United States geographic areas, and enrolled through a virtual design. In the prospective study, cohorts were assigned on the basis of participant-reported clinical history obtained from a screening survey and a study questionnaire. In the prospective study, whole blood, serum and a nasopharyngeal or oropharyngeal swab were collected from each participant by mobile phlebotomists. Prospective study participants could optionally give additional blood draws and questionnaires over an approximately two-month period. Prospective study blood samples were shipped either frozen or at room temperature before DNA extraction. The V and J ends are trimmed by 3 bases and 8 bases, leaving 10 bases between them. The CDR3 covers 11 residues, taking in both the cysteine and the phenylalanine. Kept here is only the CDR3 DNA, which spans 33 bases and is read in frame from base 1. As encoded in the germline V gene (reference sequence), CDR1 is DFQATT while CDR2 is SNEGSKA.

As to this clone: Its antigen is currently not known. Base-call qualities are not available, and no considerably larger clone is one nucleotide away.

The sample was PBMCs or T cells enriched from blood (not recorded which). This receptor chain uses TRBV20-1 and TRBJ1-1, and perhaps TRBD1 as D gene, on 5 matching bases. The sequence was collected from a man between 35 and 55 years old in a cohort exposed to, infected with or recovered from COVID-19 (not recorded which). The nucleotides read TGCAGTGCTAGCGACCGACAGGAAGCTTTCTTT. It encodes CSASDRQEAFF.